The source of this T cell receptor (beta chain) is a study of regulatory T cells in long-lasting Graves disease. Study-wide points: Having few samples may have compromised the accuracy.

V was shortened by 2 bases and J by 5 bases, with 13 bases between the two germline ends. The CDR3 length is 14 residues. CDR1 and CDR2 (germline): SGHRS, YFSETQ. Specified time point: newly diagnosed GD, antithyroid drugs for less than 3 months. Extracted PBMC RNA gave rise to the TCR library. CDR3 regions were amplified by Arm-PCR using iRepertoire HTBI primers to build TCR beta libraries. TCRdb redid the calling of the multiplex PCR reads with MiXCR, one entry per CDR3 protein. This sample has around 500,000 distinct CDR3 sequences; around 12% occur once, and the top ten carry roughly 9.3%. This clonotype was detected many times. Its antigen is still unknown. This same sample was also taken into another study, of T cells in Graves' hyperthyroidism and ophthalmopathy. Turning to that study: Graves' hyperthyroidism was deemed stable given no ophthalmopathy progression within 18 months. During a first-round RT-PCR of the TCR CDR3, the HTBI primer set was used. Ophthalmopathy cases were set apart from stable hyperthyroidism by a 13 V-J model.

The chain combines TRBV5-1 with TRBJ2-5, with no clear D. The sequence was collected from a woman aged 25 to 39 with Graves disease. The sample here was peripheral blood mononuclear cells (PBMCs), taken at new diagnosis, from a patient treated with antithyroid drugs. The CDR3 nucleotides are TGCGCCAGCAGCTTTGGAGCGAGTATGGAGACCCAGTACTTC. It encodes CASSFGASMETQYF.